Here is one T cell receptor (beta chain) with its context. The sample originates from a study of blood T cell repertoires in COVID-19. As for the study in general: Specimens from acute and convalescent COVID-19 originated in the United States, Italy and Spain. PBMCs, B-cell-depleted T cells, or T cells provided the cDNA or gDNA that made up the material.

This CDR3 contains 14 residues. V lost 5 bases to trimming and J lost 2 bases, with 10 bases between them. Germline CDR1 reads MDHEN; CDR2 reads SYDVKM. Repertoires were generated with immunoSEQ multiplex PCR, while TCRdb's copy carries only in-frame clones and drops some. The table records fewer than 200,000 clones, more than 80% of them present only once. The clonotype originates from a woman aged 55-70 years with acute or convalescent COVID-19. The specimen was peripheral blood. V is TRBV28 and J is TRBJ1-5; tentative D call: TRBD1 (5 bases). In DNA form, the CDR3 reads TGTGCCAGCAGTCGTGACAGAGGCAATCAGCCCCAGCATTTT. It is translated as CASSRDRGNQPQHF.